This T cell receptor (beta chain) was captured in a study of shared clonotypes between healthy human individuals. Whole-study findings and limits: Non-shared clonotypes were found to have lower generation probabilities than the clonotypes that were shared by all four of the sorted-subset donors. Donor clonotype sharing was expected to depend on sequencing depth.

The CDR3 consists of 15 residues. Deletions cut 10 bases from V and 6 bases from J, with 22 bases between. CDR1 and CDR2 (germline): LNHDA, SQIVND (reference sequence). Clones were read by immunoSEQ multiplex PCR, and TCRdb kept only the in-frame ones, dropping some. The table records over a million clones, approximately 72% of them present only once. For this clone: Its antigen is unidentified.

This clonotype was sampled from a young man in good health. The sequencing input was memory CD4+ T cells sorted from blood. Subset specified: CD45RA-negative fraction. V gene TRBV19 combines with J gene TRBJ2-1; possible D gene TRBD2, 7 bases. The CDR3, as DNA: TGTGCCACCCAAGTCGGCGGGAGCAGGGGCAATGAGCAGTTCTTC. Protein: CATQVGGSRGNEQFF.